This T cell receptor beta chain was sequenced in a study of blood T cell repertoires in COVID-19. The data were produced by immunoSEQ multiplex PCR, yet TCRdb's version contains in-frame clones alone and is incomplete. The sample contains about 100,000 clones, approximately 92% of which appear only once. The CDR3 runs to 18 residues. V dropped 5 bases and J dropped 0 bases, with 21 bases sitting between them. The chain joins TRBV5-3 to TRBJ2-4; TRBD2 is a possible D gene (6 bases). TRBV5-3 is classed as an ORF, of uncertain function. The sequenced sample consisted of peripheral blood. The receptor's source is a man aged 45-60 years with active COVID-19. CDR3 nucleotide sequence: TGTGCCAGAAGGCACTGTGGGGCGGGACGCAAAGCCAAAAACATTCAGTACTTC. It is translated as CARRHCGAGRKAKNIQYF.